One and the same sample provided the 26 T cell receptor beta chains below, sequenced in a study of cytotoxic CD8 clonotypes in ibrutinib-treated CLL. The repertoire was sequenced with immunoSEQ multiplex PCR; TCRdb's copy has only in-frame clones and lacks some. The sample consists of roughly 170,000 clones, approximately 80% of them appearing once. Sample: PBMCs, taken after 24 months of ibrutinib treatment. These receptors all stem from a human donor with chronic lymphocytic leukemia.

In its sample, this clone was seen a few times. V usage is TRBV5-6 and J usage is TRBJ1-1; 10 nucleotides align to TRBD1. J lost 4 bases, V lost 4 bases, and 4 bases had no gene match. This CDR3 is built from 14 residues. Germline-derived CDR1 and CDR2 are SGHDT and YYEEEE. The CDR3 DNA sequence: TGTGCCAGCAGCCTGGGACAGGGGATCACTGAAGCTTTCTTT. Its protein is CASSLGQGITEAFF.

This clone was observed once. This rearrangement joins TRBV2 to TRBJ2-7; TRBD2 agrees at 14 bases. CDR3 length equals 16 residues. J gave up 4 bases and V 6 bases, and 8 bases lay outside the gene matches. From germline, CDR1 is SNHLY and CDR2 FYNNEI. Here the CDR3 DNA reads TGTGCCAGCAGCGATAGACTAGCGGGGGGGCCTTACGAGCAGTACTTC. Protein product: CASSDRLAGGPYEQYF.

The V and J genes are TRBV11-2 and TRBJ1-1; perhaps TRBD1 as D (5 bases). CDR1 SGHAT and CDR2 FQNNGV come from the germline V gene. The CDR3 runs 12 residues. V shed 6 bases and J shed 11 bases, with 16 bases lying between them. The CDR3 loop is CASSRQSPMAFF. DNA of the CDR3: TGTGCCAGCAGTCGACAGAGCCCGATGGCTTTCTTT.

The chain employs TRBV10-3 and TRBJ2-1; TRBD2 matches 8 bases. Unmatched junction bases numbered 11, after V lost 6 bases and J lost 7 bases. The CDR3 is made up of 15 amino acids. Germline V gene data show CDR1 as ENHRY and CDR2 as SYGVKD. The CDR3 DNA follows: TGTGCCATCAGCGACCCGGGACTAGGAAAAAATGAGCAGTTCTTC. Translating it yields CAISDPGLGKNEQFF.

The CDR3: CASSPLGLAQPQHF. In DNA, the CDR3 is TGTGCCAGCTCACCACTGGGCCTCGCTCAGCCCCAGCATTTT. The chain uses TRBV18 and TRBJ1-5, with D unresolved. Germline V gene data show CDR1 as KGHSH and CDR2 as LQKENI. With 1 base removed from V and 6 bases from J, the gap between germline ends came to 10 bases. This CDR3 has 14 amino acids.

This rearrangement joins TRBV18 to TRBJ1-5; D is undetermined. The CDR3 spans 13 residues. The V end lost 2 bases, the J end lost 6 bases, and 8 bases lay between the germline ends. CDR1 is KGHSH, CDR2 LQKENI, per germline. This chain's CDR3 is CASSPNSGQPQHF. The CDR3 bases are TGTGCCAGCTCACCAAATTCTGGTCAGCCCCAGCATTTT.

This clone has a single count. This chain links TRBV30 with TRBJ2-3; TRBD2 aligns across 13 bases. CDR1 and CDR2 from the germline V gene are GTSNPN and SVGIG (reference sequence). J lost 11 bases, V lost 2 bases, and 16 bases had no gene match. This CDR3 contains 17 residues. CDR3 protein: CAWSSTGTSGVPWVQYF. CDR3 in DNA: TGTGCCTGGAGTAGCACGGGGACTAGCGGGGTACCCTGGGTGCAGTATTTT.

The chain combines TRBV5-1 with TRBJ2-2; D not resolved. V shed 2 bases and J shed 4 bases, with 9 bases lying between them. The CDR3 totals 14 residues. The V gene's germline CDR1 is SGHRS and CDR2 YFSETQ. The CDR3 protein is CASSFARRTGELFF. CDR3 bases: TGCGCCAGCAGCTTTGCCCGTCGCACCGGGGAGCTGTTTTTT. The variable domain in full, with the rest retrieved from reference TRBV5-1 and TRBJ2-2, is KAGVTQTPRYLIKTRGQQVTLSCSPISGHRSVSWYQQTPGQGLQFLFEYFSETQRNKGNFPGRFSGRQFSNSRSEMNVSTLELGDSALYLCASSFARRTGELFFGEGSRLTVL.

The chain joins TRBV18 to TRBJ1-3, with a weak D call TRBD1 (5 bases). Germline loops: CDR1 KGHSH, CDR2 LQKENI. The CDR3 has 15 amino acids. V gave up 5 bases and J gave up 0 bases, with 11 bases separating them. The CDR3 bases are TGTGCCAGCTCATCGGACACCGTCTCTGGAAACACCATATATTTT. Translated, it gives CASSSDTVSGNTIYF.

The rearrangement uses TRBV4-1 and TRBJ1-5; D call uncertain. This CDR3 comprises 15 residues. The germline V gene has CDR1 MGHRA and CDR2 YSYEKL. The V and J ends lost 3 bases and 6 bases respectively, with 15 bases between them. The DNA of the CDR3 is TGCGCCAGCAGCCAGACACCAGGTGAAGGTCAGCCCCAGCATTTT. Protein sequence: CASSQTPGEGQPQHF.

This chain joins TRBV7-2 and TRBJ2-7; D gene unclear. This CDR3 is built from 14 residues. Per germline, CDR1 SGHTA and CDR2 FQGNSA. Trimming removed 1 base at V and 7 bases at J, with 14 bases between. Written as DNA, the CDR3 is TGTGCCAGCAGCTTAGTAGTCTCGAGGAATGAGCAGTACTTC. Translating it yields CASSLVVSRNEQYF.

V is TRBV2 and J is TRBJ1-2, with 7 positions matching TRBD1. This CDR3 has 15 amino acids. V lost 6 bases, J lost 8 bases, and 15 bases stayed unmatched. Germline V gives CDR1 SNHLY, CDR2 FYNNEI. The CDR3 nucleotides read TGTGCCAGCAGGCGACAGGGTGATCGGATCGGGGGCTACACCTTC. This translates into CASRRQGDRIGGYTF.

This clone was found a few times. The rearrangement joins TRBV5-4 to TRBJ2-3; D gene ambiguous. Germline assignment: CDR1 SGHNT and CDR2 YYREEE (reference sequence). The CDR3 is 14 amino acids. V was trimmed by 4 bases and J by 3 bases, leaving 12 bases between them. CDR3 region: CASSPTRPTDTQYF. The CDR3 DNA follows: TGTGCCAGCAGCCCAACCAGACCTACAGATACGCAGTATTTT.

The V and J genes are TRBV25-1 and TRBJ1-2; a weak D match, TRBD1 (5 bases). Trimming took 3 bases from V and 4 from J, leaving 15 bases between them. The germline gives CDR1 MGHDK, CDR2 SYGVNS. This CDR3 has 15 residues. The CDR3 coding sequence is TGTGCCAGCAGTGACGGAGGGACTGCTGCCTATGGCTACACCTTC. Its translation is CASSDGGTAAYGYTF.

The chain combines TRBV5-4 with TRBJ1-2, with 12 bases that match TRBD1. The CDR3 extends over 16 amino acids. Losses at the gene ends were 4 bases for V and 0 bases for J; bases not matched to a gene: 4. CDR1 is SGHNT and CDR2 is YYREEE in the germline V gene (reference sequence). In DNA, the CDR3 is TGTGCCAGCAGCCGGGGACAGGGGGCGTCTAACTATGGCTACACCTTC. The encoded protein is CASSRGQGASNYGYTF.

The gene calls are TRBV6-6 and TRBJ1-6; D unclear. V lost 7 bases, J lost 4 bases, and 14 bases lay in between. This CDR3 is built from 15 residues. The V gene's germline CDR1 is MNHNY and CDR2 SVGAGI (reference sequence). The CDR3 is CASTQVLIYNSPLHF. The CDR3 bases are TGTGCCAGCACCCAGGTGTTAATTTATAATTCACCCCTCCACTTT.

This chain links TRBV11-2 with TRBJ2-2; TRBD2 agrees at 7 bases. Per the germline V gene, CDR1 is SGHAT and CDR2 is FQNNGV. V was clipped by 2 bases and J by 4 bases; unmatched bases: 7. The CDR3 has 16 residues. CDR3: CASSLSGRASTGELFF. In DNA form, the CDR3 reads TGTGCCAGCAGCTTAAGTGGGAGGGCCAGCACCGGGGAGCTGTTTTTT.

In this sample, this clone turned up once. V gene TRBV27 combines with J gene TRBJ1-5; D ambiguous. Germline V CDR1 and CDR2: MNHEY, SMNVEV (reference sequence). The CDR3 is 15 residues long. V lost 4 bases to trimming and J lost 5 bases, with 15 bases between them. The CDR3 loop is CASSYDRGGDQPQHF. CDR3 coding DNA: TGTGCCAGCAGTTACGACCGAGGCGGTGATCAGCCCCAGCATTTT.

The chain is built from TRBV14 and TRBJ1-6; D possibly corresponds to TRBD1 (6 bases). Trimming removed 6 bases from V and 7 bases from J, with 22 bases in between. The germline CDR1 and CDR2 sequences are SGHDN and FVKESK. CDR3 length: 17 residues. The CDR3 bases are TGTGCCAGCAGTTCAAGCTTCTCTCCAGGGGCGAATTCACCCCTCCACTTT. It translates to CASSSSFSPGANSPLHF.

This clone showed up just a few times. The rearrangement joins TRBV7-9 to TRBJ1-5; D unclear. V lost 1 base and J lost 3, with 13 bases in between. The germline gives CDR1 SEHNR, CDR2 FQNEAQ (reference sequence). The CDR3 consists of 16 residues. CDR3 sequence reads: CASSLGLGKANQPQHF. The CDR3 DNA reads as TGTGCCAGCAGCTTAGGTTTGGGGAAGGCCAATCAGCCCCAGCATTTT.

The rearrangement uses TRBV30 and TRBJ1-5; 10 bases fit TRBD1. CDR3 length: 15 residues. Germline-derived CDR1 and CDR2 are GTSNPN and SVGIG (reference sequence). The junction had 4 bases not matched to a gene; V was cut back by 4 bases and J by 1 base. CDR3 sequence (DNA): TGTGCCTGGACTCCGGGACAGGGGAGCAATCAGCCCCAGCATTTT. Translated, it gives CAWTPGQGSNQPQHF.

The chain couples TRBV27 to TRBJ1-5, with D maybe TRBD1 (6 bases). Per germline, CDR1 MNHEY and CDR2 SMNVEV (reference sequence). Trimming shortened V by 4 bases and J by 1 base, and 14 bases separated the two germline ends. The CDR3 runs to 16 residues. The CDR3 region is CASSSWGAASNQPQHF. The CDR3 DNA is TGTGCCAGCAGTTCGTGGGGGGCGGCGAGCAATCAGCCCCAGCATTTT.

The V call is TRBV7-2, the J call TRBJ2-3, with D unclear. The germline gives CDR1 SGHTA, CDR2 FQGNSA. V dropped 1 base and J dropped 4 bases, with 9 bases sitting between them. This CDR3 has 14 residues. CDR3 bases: TGTGCCAGCAGCTTAGATGAAGGGCCAGATACGCAGTATTTT. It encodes CASSLDEGPDTQYF.

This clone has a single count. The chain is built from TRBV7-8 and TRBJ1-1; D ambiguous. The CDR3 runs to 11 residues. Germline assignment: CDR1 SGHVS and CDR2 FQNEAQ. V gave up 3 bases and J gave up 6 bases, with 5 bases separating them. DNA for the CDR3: TGTGCCAGCAGCTTTGATGCTGAAGCTTTCTTT. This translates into CASSFDAEAFF.

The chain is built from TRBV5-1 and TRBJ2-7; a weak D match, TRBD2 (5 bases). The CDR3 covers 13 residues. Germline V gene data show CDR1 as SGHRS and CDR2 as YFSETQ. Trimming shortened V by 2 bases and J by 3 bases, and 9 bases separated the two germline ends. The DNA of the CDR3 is TGCGCCAGCAGCTTAAGCGGAAACTACGAGCAGTACTTC. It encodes CASSLSGNYEQYF. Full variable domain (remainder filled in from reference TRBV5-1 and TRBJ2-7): KAGVTQTPRYLIKTRGQQVTLSCSPISGHRSVSWYQQTPGQGLQFLFEYFSETQRNKGNFPGRFSGRQFSNSRSEMNVSTLELGDSALYLCASSLSGNYEQYFGPGTRLTVT.

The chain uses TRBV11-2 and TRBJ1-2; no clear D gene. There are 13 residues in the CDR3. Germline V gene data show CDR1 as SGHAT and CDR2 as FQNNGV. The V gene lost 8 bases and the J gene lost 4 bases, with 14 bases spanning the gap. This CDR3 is CASRGQTSYGYTF. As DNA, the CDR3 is TGTGCCAGCCGAGGGCAGACGAGCTATGGCTACACCTTC.